These T cell receptor beta chains were read from a single sample in a study of blood T cell repertoires in COVID-19. Some clones are missing from TCRdb's copy, which holds only in-frame ones; the method was immunoSEQ multiplex PCR. The table lists 200,000 or so clones, 88% of them singletons. Sequencing was carried out using PBMCs or T cells enriched from blood (not recorded which). Receptors were obtained from a woman in her 30s who had recovered from COVID-19. Each CDR3 is given with its conserved first and last residue. A D gene is named only where the DNA matches it firmly. Some rows mark clone size as missing; the rest say once, few, many or name a class of expanded clone.

d_call clone_size j_call v_call cdr3_aa
NA NA TRBJ1-4 TRBV9 CASSPPTATNEKLFF
NA NA TRBJ2-7 TRBV18 CASSPEGGEEYEQYF
TRBD1 once TRBJ2-1 TRBV27 CASSSPPQGWDEQFF
TRBD1 NA TRBJ1-3 TRBV11-2 CASSQDRAGNTIYF
NA NA TRBJ1-6 TRBV11-2 CASSWSRGDSPLHF
NA NA TRBJ1-3 TRBV4-2 CASSQQARSGNTIYF
NA once TRBJ1-2 TRBV4-1 CASSQDKPEAGSYGYTF
NA NA TRBJ1-3 TRBV6-1 CASSEALGGSSSGNTIYF
NA many TRBJ1-5 TRBV7-9 CASSLGGGLDQPQHF
TRBD1 NA TRBJ2-7 TRBV28 CASSTGGSSYEQYF
TRBD1 NA TRBJ2-1 TRBV7-2 CASTQTSGGNEQFF
NA few TRBJ2-5 TRBV4-3 CASSQDRGSNRETQYF
TRBD1 NA TRBJ1-5 TRBV6-2/TRBV6-3 CASSQDRAGNQPQHF
NA NA TRBJ2-2 TRBV19 CASSILPPGELFF
TRBD2 NA TRBJ2-7 TRBV7-2 CASSLGGGVQQYF
TRBD2 NA TRBJ2-6 TRBV5-1 CASSLRGGQSGANVLTF
NA NA TRBJ1-6 TRBV14 CASSQTGYSPLHF
NA NA TRBJ1-1 TRBV7-2 CASSLGGMTRGTEAFF
NA NA TRBJ2-5 TRBV11-2 CASRLVGGPYETQYF
TRBD1 NA TRBJ2-7 TRBV2 CASRNRGRSYEQYF
NA NA TRBJ2-5 TRBV5-1 CASSQPGQVGGTQYF
NA many TRBJ1-2 TRBV4-1 CASSQESASGVGYTF
NA once TRBJ1-2 TRBV7-9 CASSTGNYGYTF
NA once TRBJ2-7 TRBV7-6 CASSLLYSYEQYF
NA NA TRBJ2-1 TRBV5-1 CASSTGGDNEQFF
NA NA TRBJ2-5 TRBV10-3 CAISVADQETQYF
NA NA TRBJ1-1 TRBV10-3 CATRLNTEAFF
NA NA TRBJ1-2 TRBV5-1 CASSPTGRGNYGYTF
TRBD1 NA TRBJ2-3 TRBV5-4 CASSLEDRITDTQYF
TRBD1 once TRBJ2-3 TRBV7-9 CASSLGTGGYPDTQYF
NA once TRBJ1-3 TRBV7-2 CASSLWHSGNTIYF
TRBD1 NA TRBJ2-5 TRBV5-1 CASSPDRGQETQYF
NA many TRBJ2-2 TRBV10-3 CASGAEGYSNTGELFF
NA NA TRBJ2-7 TRBV11-1 CASSLQRVSYEQYF
TRBD1 NA TRBJ2-3 TRBV7-8 CASSFPSPGTGYGTQYF
TRBD1 NA TRBJ1-5 TRBV18 CASSLYRGEQPQHF
TRBD1 NA TRBJ1-5 TRBV18 CASSPTGGGGQPQHF
NA NA TRBJ2-4 TRBV7-9 CASSYPGASKNIQYF